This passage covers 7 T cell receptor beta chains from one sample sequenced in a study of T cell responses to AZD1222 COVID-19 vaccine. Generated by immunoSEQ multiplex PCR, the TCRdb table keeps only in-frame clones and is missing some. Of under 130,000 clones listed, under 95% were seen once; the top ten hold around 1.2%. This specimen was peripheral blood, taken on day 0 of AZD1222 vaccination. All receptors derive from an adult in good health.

This chain's CDR3 is CATTGTSGSEQFF. The CDR3, as DNA: TGTGCCACCACGGGAACTAGCGGGAGTGAGCAGTTCTTC. The rearrangement joins TRBV24-1 to TRBJ2-1; 11 positions agree with TRBD2. Germline CDR1 reads KGHDR; CDR2 reads SFDVKD. V lost 8 bases, J lost 9 bases, and 5 bases stayed unmatched. The CDR3 has 13 amino acids.

CDR3 coding DNA: TGTGCCATCAGTGCAGGGCAGGATAATTCACCCCTCCACTTT. Translating gives CAISAGQDNSPLHF. The chain couples TRBV10-3 to TRBJ1-6, with D possibly matching TRBD1 (5 bases). The CDR3 runs 14 residues. The V end was cut by 4 bases, the J end by 5 bases, with 9 bases between. Per germline, CDR1 ENHRY and CDR2 SYGVKD.

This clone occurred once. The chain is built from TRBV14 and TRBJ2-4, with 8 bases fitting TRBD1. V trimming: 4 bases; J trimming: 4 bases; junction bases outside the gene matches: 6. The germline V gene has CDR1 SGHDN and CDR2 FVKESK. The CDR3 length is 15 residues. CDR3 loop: CASSPRGQAKNIQYF. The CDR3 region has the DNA TGTGCCAGCAGCCCCCGGGGACAGGCAAAAAACATTCAGTACTTC.

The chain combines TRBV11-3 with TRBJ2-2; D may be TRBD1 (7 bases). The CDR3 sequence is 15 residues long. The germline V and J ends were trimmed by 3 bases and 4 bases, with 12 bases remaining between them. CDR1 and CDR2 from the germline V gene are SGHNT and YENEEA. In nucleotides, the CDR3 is TGTGCCAGCAGCTTCAGGGGGGTGGGCACCGGGGAGCTGTTTTTT. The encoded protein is CASSFRGVGTGELFF.

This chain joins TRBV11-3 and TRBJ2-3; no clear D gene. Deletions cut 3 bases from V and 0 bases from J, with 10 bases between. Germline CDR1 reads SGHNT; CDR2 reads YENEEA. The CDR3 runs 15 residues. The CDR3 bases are TGTGCCAGCAGCTTCGACCGAATGAGCACAGATACGCAGTATTTT. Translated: CASSFDRMSTDTQYF.

The CDR3 region is CASGDREQYF. DNA of the CDR3: TGTGCCAGCGGGGACCGGGAGCAGTACTTC. V usage is TRBV21-1 and J usage is TRBJ2-7. TRBV21-1 is tagged as a pseudogene. The CDR3 sequence is 10 residues long.

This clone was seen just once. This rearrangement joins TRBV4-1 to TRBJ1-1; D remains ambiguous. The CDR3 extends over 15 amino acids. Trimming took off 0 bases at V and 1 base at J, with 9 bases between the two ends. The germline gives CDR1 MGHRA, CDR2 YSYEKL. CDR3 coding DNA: TGCGCCAGCAGCCAAGACGTGGCGGCGAACACTGAAGCTTTCTTT. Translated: CASSQDVAANTEAFF.